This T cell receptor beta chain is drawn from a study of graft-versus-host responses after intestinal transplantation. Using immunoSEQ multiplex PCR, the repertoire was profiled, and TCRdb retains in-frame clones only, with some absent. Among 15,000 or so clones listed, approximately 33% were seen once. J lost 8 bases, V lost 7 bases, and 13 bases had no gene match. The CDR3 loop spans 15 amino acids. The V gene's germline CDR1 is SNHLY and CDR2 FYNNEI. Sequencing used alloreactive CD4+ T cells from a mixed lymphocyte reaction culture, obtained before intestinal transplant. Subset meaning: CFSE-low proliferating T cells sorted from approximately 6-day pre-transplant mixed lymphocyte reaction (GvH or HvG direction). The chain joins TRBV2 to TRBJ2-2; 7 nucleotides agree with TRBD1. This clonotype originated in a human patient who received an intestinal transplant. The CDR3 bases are TGTGCCAGCAATATACGGACAGGACGAGGTGGGGAGCTGTTTTTT. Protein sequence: CASNIRTGRGGELFF.